Detailed here is one TCR beta chain. It lacks a known antigen. No much larger clonotype is one base removed from it; base qualities were not supplied. Synthetic TCR analog templates were spiked into each PCR so that absolute template abundance could be estimated from read counts. The immunoSEQ assay used bias-controlled V and J gene primers to amplify TCRbeta CDR3 regions from genomic DNA. Rearranged TCRbeta segments were sequenced at approximately 20X coverage. On the authors' methods: Clustering was used to correct sequencing errors, and CDR3s were annotated against IMGT to assign V, D and J genes. Downstream analyses used only productive TCRbeta rearrangements, leaving out any out-of-frame or stop-codon sequences. Clonality was calculated as one minus the Shannon entropy normalized by the log of the number of unique productive sequences. Clones differing between time points or between blood and tumor were identified by Fisher's exact test with Benjamini-Hochberg correction at adjusted p below 0.01. What TCRdb holds here is the immuneACCESS table cut down to in-frame rearrangements. Part of the clones is not present; checked against another copy, under half of the missing clones reflect an unresolved V gene, and the others are unexplained. For V, J and clone size, that table is used; D and trimming come from the DNA. Within this sample are 68,000 or so clones, with roughly four fifths of them counted one time only. Jointly, the top ten make up more than 5% of the sample.

This entry is derived from a study of PD-L1 blockade in urothelial cancer (dated by TCRdb to about 2017). About the study as a whole: All patients started therapy around 2014 and received atezolizumab 1,200 mg intravenously every 3 weeks. About 85% of the 29 patients were males with bladder-origin urothelial cancer, and about 65% of the 29 reported a prior smoking history. An ECOG performance status of 0 or 1 was recorded for the patients, and 0 to 3 prior chemotherapy regimens had been received by the patients. Blood samples were analyzed at 3 weeks after treatment start (second dose) and at 6 weeks after treatment start. Blood samples yielded a median of 141,255 T cells and around 80,000 unique TCRs, with median clonality approximately 0.08. The study, an exploratory multi-omic analysis, examined somatic, immune and clinical correlates of response to PD-L1 blockade with atezolizumab in urothelial cancer. TCR sequencing covered pretreatment tumor samples and matched, serially collected peripheral blood taken before and after atezolizumab treatment. Durable clinical benefit was defined as a progression-free survival longer than 6 months, and TCR features were additionally tested against progression-free survival and overall survival. In the same patients, whole exome sequencing and RNA sequencing of pretreatment tumors were performed in addition to TCR sequencing. Durable clinical benefit was achieved by nine patients but not by the remaining 20. Pretreatment blood TCR-seq was available for twenty-nine patients, at least one posttreatment blood collection was obtained for 25 or so patients, and tumor TCR-seq was available for 25 or so patients. The full study reports these points: Patients with durable benefit showed greater expansion of tumor-associated TCR clones in peripheral blood 3 weeks after starting treatment (n ≈ 21, p = 0.022). Because the sample size was small (n = 29) and many of the analyses were exploratory, the results are meant to be hypothesis-generating. Improved progression-free and overall survival was associated with having pretreatment peripheral blood TCR clonality below the median.

Trimmed from V: 1 base; trimmed from J: 4 bases; junction bases lacking a gene match: 11. The CDR3 goes from the cysteine to the phenylalanine over 19 residues. Only the CDR3 region is kept as DNA, spanning 57 bases read in frame from base 1. From the germline V gene, CDR1 is SGHNT and CDR2 is YENEEA. The time point label of this sample denotes: pretreatment peripheral blood. The cohort comprised fewer than 35 patients with locally advanced or metastatic urothelial carcinoma treated at Memorial Sloan Kettering on a trial protocol. Peripheral blood mononuclear cells were collected pretreatment and during treatment, with between 1 and 8 total time points obtained per patient. The Qiagen DNeasy Blood extraction kit was used to purify genomic DNA from total PBMCs and tumor samples. Collected pretreatment and during treatment, PBMCs were isolated and stored as previously described.

Sequencing was performed on PBMCs, taken around atezolizumab (anti-PD-L1) treatment. The clonotype comes from a man between 65 and 79 years old with urothelial cancer. The sequence is built from TRBV11-3 and TRBJ2-1; a stretch of 12 junction bases matches TRBD2. The CDR3 sequence is CASSLGDASGRAGYNEQFF. In nucleotides, the sequence is TGTGCCAGCAGCTTAGGAGATGCTAGCGGGAGGGCCGGATACAATGAGCAGTTCTTC.